The 12 T cell receptor beta chains below were found in one sample sequenced in a study of Ad26.COV2.S vaccination and SARS-CoV-2 variants. Sequenced by immunoSEQ multiplex PCR; TCRdb stores in-frame clones only, minus some. The sample has over 110,000 clones; about nine tenths are singletons. The material was peripheral blood, obtained after recovery from COVID-19. Source of these receptors: a human donor who had recovered from COVID-19.

The rearrangement joins TRBV10-3 to TRBJ2-1; 12 bases match TRBD2. Unmatched junction bases numbered 6, after V lost 2 bases and J lost 7 bases. CDR1 is ENHRY and CDR2 is SYGVKD in the germline V gene. There are 16 residues in the CDR3. This CDR3 is CAISEASGGAVNEQFF. The CDR3, as DNA: TGTGCCATCAGTGAGGCTAGCGGGGGGGCCGTGAATGAGCAGTTCTTC.

The chain joins TRBV12-3 or TRBV12-4 to TRBJ2-1; D is ambiguous. V was trimmed by 6 bases and J by 8 bases, leaving 14 bases between them. The CDR3 extends over 13 amino acids. CDR3 in DNA: TGTGCCAGCAGCTTCAGCCTTGGGGATGAGCAGTTCTTC. It specifies CASSFSLGDEQFF.

The CDR3 is CASSLSRPETGAYQPQHF. As DNA, the CDR3 is TGTGCCAGCAGTTTATCAAGACCAGAGACAGGGGCCTATCAGCCCCAGCATTTT. V gene TRBV27 combines with J gene TRBJ1-5, with TRBD1 identical over 8 bases. This CDR3 is 18 amino acids long. V trimming: 0 bases; J trimming: 5 bases; junction bases outside the gene matches: 12. Germline CDR1 MNHEY, CDR2 SMNVEV (reference sequence).

The gene calls are TRBV6-2 or TRBV6-3 and TRBJ1-3; 12 nucleotides agree with TRBD1. CDR3 length: 16 amino acids. The J segment lost 7 bases and the V segment lost 2 bases, leaving 6 bases of the junction unmatched. Germline V CDR1 and CDR2: MNHEY, SVGEGT. The CDR3 region has the DNA TGTGCCAGCAGTTACCTTGGGACAGGGGGCCGGAACACCATATATTTT. Translated, it gives CASSYLGTGGRNTIYF.

The chain has TRBV28 and TRBJ1-5; D remains unclear. V was cut by 3 bases and J by 7 bases, with 10 bases left in between. Germline V gene sequence: CDR1 MDHEN, CDR2 SYDVKM. This CDR3 spans 13 amino acids. CDR3 protein: CASSFSQPQPQHF. The DNA of the CDR3 is TGTGCCAGCAGTTTCTCCCAGCCCCAGCCCCAGCATTTT.

J is TRBJ1-1 and V is TRBV7-9; D uncertain. Trimming stripped 8 bases from V and 5 bases from J, with 9 bases between. There are 11 residues in the CDR3. Germline V gene data show CDR1 as SEHNR and CDR2 as FQNEAQ (reference sequence). The CDR3 sequence: CASAGGTEAFF. The CDR3 DNA reads TGTGCCAGCGCGGGTGGTACTGAAGCTTTCTTT.

This clone came up once. This chain joins TRBV7-9 and TRBJ2-2; TRBD1 matches 7 bases. The J segment lost 3 bases and the V segment lost 5 bases, leaving 9 bases of the junction unmatched. The CDR3 has 16 amino acids. CDR1 is SEHNR, CDR2 FQNEAQ, per germline (reference sequence). The CDR3 nucleotides read TGTGCCAGCAGCATTGACAGGGTCGGGGACACCGGGGAGCTGTTTTTT. Protein product: CASSIDRVGDTGELFF.

The chain uses TRBV6-2 or TRBV6-3 and TRBJ1-5; D not resolved. Germline CDR1 reads MNHEY; CDR2 reads SVGEGT. The CDR3 has 17 amino acids. V gave up 1 base and J gave up 1 base, with 14 bases separating them. CDR3 sequence reads: CASSYLPGVASNQPQHF. The DNA of the CDR3 is TGTGCCAGCAGTTACTTACCCGGGGTCGCGAGCAATCAGCCCCAGCATTTT.

The chain carries TRBV3-1 (or the pseudogene TRBV3-2) and TRBJ1-1; D call uncertain. CDR1 is LGHDT, CDR2 YNNKEL, per germline (reference sequence). This CDR3 is built from 12 residues. V lost 2 bases, J lost 8 bases, and 9 bases lay in between. The CDR3 spells CASSQLSREAFF. DNA for the CDR3: TGTGCCAGCAGCCAACTAAGCAGGGAAGCTTTCTTT.

The genes are TRBV5-1 and TRBJ2-7, with D unresolved. This CDR3 contains 15 residues. Trimming left V 2 bases short and J 3 bases short, with 15 bases between. Germline-derived CDR1 and CDR2 are SGHRS and YFSETQ. In DNA form, the CDR3 reads TGCGCCAGCAGCTTTTCCGCCCGAGAGGACTACGAGCAGTACTTC. Protein: CASSFSAREDYEQYF. The full variable domain, with the rest looked up from reference TRBV5-1 and TRBJ2-7, is KAGVTQTPRYLIKTRGQQVTLSCSPISGHRSVSWYQQTPGQGLQFLFEYFSETQRNKGNFPGRFSGRQFSNSRSEMNVSTLELGDSALYLCASSFSAREDYEQYFGPGTRLTVT.

V and J are TRBV2 and TRBJ1-5, with D hard to call. The CDR3 runs 13 residues. Germline-derived CDR1 and CDR2 are SNHLY and FYNNEI. The V gene lost 8 bases and the J gene lost 6 bases, with 14 bases spanning the gap. This chain's CDR3 is CASVEGWGQPQHF. CDR3 DNA sequence: TGTGCCAGCGTGGAGGGATGGGGTCAGCCCCAGCATTTT. Together with reference TRBV2 and TRBJ1-5, the CDR3 gives the full variable domain: EPEVTQTPSHQVTQMGQEVILRCVPISNHLYFYWYRQILGQKVEFLVSFYNNEISEKSEIFDDQFSVERPDGSNFTLKIRSTKLEDSAMYFCASVEGWGQPQHFGDGTRLSIL.

V usage is TRBV6-6 and J usage is TRBJ1-1; 8 bases line up with TRBD1. CDR3 size: 15 residues. The germline CDR1 and CDR2 sequences are MNHNY and SVGAGI (reference sequence). J was trimmed by 6 bases and V by 0 bases; bases with no gene match: 6. The DNA for the CDR3 is TGTGCCAGCAGTTACTCGGCAGGGGGCTTGGCTGAAGCTTTCTTT. This encodes CASSYSAGGLAEAFF.